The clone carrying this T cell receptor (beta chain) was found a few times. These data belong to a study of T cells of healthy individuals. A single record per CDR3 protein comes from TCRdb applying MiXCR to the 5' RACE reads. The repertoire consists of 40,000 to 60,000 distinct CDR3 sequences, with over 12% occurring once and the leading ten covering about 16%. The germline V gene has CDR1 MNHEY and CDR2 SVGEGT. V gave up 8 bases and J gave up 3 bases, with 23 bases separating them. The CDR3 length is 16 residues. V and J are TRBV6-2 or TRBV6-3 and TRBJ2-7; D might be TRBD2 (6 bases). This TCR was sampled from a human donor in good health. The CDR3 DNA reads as TGTGCCAGCCTCCGGGACTCCCTCTCTTATAACTACGAGCAGTACTTC. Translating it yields CASLRDSLSYNYEQYF.